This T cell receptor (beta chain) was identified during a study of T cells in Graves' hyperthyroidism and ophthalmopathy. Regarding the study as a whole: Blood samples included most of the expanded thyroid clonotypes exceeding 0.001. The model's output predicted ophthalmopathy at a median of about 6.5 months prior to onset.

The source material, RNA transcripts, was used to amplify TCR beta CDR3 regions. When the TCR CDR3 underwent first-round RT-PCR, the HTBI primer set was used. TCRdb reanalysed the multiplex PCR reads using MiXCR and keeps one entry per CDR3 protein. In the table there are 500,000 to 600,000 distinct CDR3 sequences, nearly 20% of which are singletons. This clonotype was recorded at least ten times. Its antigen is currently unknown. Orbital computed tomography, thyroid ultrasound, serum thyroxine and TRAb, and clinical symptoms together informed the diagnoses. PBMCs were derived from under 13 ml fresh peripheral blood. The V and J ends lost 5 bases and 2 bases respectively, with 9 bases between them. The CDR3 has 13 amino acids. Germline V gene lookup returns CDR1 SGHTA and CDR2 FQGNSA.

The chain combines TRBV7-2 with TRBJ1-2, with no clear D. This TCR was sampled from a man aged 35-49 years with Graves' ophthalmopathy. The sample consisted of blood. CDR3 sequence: CASSPRRNYGYTF. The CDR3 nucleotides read TGTGCCAGCAGCCCACGACGGAACTATGGCTACACCTTC.